This TCR beta chain was captured in a study of response to subunit inactivated influenza vaccine. Study results and caveats: The authors put forward the suggestion that each seasonal influenza vaccination may bring in only a limited number of new T cells.

The V end lost 4 bases, the J end lost 4 bases, and 10 bases lay between the germline ends. Germline V gene data show CDR1 as SQVTM and CDR2 as ANQGSEA. CDR3 length: 12 residues. TCRdb reanalysed the RT-PCR reads using MiXCR and keeps one entry per CDR3 protein. The sample shows about 300,000 distinct CDR3 sequences, 22% of them seen only once. Concerning this clonotype itself: The antigen remains undetermined.

Sequencing used PBMCs from blood, obtained around 22 months after vaccination. The chain combines TRBV29-1 with TRBJ1-2; TRBD1 is a possible D gene (5 bases). The sequence derives from a man between 50 and 69 years old who received an inactivated influenza vaccine. CDR3 bases: TGCAGCGTTGGCAGGGATTCCTATGGCTACACCTTC. This codes for CSVGRDSYGYTF.